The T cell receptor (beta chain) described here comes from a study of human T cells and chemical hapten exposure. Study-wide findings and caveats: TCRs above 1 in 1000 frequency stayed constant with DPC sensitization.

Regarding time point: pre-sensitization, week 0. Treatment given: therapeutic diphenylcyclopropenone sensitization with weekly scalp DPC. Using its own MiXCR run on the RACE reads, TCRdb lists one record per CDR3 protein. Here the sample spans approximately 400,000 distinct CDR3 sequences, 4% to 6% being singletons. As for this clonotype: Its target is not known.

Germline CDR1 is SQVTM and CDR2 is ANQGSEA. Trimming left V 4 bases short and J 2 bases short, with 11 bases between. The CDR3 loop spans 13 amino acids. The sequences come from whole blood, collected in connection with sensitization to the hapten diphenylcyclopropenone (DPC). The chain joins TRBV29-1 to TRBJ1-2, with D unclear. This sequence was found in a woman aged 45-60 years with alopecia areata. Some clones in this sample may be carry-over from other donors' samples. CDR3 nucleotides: TGCAGCGTTGCGGCAGGCGGCAACTATGGCTACACCTTC. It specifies CSVAAGGNYGYTF. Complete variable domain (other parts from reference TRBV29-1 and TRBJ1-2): SAVISQKPSRDICQRGTSLTIQCQVDSQVTMMFWYRQQPGQSLTLIATANQGSEATYESGFVIDKFPISRPNLTFSTLTVSNMSPEDSSIYLCSVAAGGNYGYTFGSGTRLTVV.